The entry below gives a single TCR beta chain sequence along with its context. The CDR3 ends on some other residue instead of the conserved phenylalanine or tryptophan, so this is likely a read error. The data originate from a study of tumor and adjacent non-tumor tissue in lung cancer. A modified ARM-PCR protocol with three rounds of nested PCR amplified TCRbeta. Each CDR3 protein gets one entry after TCRdb re-called the multiplex PCR reads with MiXCR. The sample consists of 60,000 or so distinct CDR3 sequences, around 61% of them appearing once. CDR3 length: 12 residues. V was clipped by 5 bases and J by 6 bases, with 13 bases between them. Germline loops: CDR1 SQVTM, CDR2 ANQGSEA. No cell sorting was done before RNA was extracted from the tissue. The normal lung tissue was taken more than 3 cm from the tumor edge.

V usage is TRBV29-1 and J usage is TRBJ1-2; the D gene is possibly TRBD1 (5 bases). Source material: distant non-tumor lung tissue. The TCR comes from a man between 65 and 85 years old with non-small cell lung cancer. The CDR3 DNA reads as TGCAGCGTTAACAGGAGGGACCATGGCTACACCATC. Its protein is CSVNRRDHGYTI.